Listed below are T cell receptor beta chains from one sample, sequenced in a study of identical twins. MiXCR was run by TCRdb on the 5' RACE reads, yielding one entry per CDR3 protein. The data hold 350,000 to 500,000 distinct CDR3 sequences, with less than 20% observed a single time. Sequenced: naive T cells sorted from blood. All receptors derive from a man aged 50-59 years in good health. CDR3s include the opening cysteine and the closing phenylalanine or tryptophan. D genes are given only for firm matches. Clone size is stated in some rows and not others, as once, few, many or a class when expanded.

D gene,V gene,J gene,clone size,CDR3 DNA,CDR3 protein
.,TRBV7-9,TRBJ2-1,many,TGTGCCAGCAGCGGGTCCCGCGGTGCCTACAATGAGCAGTTCTTC,CASSGSRGAYNEQFF
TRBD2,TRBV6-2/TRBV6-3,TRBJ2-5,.,TGTGCCAGCATCCGACTAGCGGGAGAGACCCAGTACTTC,CASIRLAGETQYF
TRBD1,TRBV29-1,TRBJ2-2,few,TGCAGCGGGACAGGGTCCAGCACCGGGGAGCTGTTTTTT,CSGTGSSTGELFF
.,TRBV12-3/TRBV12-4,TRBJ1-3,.,TGTGCCAGCAGTTTCGGATTACGGGCTGGAAACACCATATATTTT,CASSFGLRAGNTIYF
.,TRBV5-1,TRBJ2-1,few,TGCGCCAGCAGCTTGGATAGCTTCGGGAGTTTCAATGAGCAGTTCTTC,CASSLDSFGSFNEQFF
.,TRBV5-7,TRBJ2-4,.,TGTGCCAGCAGCTTGTTTGACAGGCGACTAGCCAAAAACATTCAGTACTTC,CASSLFDRRLAKNIQYF
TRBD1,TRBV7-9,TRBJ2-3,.,TGTGCCAGCAGCTTAGGTGGGACAGTGCAAGATACGCAGTATTTT,CASSLGGTVQDTQYF
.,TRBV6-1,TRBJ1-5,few,TGTGCCAGCAGTGCCACAGGGAATCAGCCCCAGCATTTT,CASSATGNQPQHF
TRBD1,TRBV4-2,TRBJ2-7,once,TGTGCCAGCAGCCAAGGGGGGACAGCCAGCGAGCAGTACTTC,CASSQGGTASEQYF
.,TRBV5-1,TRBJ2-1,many,TGCGCCAGCAGCTCCGCACCCCCAGGGAGCTCCTACAATGAGCAGTTCTTC,CASSSAPPGSSYNEQFF
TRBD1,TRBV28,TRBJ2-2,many,TGTGCCAGCAGTTTAGGGACAGGGCGAACCGGGGAGCTGTTTTTT,CASSLGTGRTGELFF
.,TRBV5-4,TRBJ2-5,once,TGTGCCAGCAGCTTGGTGCTAGACCAAGAGACCCAGTACTTC,CASSLVLDQETQYF
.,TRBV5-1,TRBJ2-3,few,TGCGCCAGCAGTTTCGACAGGCCCCCAGATACGCAGTATTTT,CASSFDRPPDTQYF
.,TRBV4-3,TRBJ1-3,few,TGCGCCAGCAGCCAAGGGACAGTGGTGGCTGGAAACACCATATATTTT,CASSQGTVVAGNTIYF
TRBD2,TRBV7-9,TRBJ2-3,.,TGTGCCAGCAGCCTCACCGTTGCGGGGGGGCTCACAGATACGCAGTATTTT,CASSLTVAGGLTDTQYF
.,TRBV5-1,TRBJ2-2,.,TGCGCCAGCAGCTTGGGTTCCGGGATCGGGGAGCTGTTTTTT,CASSLGSGIGELFF
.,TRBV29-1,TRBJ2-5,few,TGCAGCGTTGTATATCGGAGCCAAGAGACCCAGTACTTC,CSVVYRSQETQYF
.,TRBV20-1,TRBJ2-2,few,TGCAGTGCTAGAGATGAGGGGCGGACCGGGGAGCTGTTTTTT,CSARDEGRTGELFF
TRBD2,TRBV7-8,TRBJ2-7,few,TGTGCCAGCAGCTTAGGCCGGGGGGGCCTCTCCTACGAGCAGTACTTC,CASSLGRGGLSYEQYF
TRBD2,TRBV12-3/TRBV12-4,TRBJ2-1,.,TGTGCCAGCAGTTCGGGATTAGCGGGAGAGTACTACAATGAGCAGTTCTTC,CASSSGLAGEYYNEQFF
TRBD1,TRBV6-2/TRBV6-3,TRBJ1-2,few,TGTGCCAGCAGAGAGACAGGGTCCCACCTCTATGGCTACACCTTC,CASRETGSHLYGYTF
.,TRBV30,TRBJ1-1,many,TGTGCCTGGAGTCTGGACACTGAAGCTTTCTTT,CAWSLDTEAFF
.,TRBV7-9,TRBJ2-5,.,TGTGCCAGCAGCTTAGTTTGGGGAGACGAGACCCAGTACTTC,CASSLVWGDETQYF
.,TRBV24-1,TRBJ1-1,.,TGTGCCACCAGTGATTGGCAGGGAGGGGTAGCTTTCTTT,CATSDWQGGVAFF
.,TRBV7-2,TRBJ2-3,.,TGTGCCAGCAGCTTAGGCGGGAACCCAGATACGCAGTATTTT,CASSLGGNPDTQYF
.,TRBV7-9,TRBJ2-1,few,TGTGCCAGCAGCCACCGACTTCTCTCGCATGAGCAGTTCTTC,CASSHRLLSHEQFF
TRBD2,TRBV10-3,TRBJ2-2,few,TGTGCCATCAGTCCCGGGGTAGCGGGAATAGGCGGGGAGCTGTTTTTT,CAISPGVAGIGGELFF
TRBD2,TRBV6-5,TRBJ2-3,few,TGTGCCAGCAGTTACGGAGGGGCGTCTAGCGGCCTCCCAGATACGCAGTATTTT,CASSYGGASSGLPDTQYF
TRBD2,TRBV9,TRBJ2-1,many,TGTGCCAGCAGCGTATCGGGGGGATATAATGAGCAGTTCTTC,CASSVSGGYNEQFF
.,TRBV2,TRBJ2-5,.,TGTGCCAGCATCCTGGACACCTTCCAAGAGACCCAGTACTTC,CASILDTFQETQYF
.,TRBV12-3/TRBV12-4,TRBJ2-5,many,TGTGCCAGCAGCTTAGGGGAAGAAGAGACCCAGTACTTC,CASSLGEEETQYF
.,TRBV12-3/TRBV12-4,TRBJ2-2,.,TGTGCCAGCAGTCCCCGCAGGGGCACCGGGGAGCTGTTTTTT,CASSPRRGTGELFF
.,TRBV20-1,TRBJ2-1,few,TGCAGTGCTAGTCCGCTAGCGTCCTACAATGAGCAGTTCTTC,CSASPLASYNEQFF
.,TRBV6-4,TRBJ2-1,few,TGTGCCAGCAGTGAGGGCTCAGTCCCTAACAATGAGCAGTTCTTC,CASSEGSVPNNEQFF
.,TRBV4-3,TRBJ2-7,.,TGCGCCAGCAGCCAAGACGGTTTGGACTACGAGCAGTACTTC,CASSQDGLDYEQYF
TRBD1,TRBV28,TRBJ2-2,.,TGTGCCAGCAGGACACCCGGGACAGGGGTTAGGACCGGGGAGCTGTTTTTT,CASRTPGTGVRTGELFF
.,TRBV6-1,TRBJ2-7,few,TGTGCCAGCAGTCTCCAAGGATTTTACGAGCAGTACTTC,CASSLQGFYEQYF
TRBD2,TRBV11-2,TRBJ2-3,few,TGTGCCAGCAGCCCCCGACTAGCGGGAGGGACTAGCACAGATACGCAGTATTTT,CASSPRLAGGTSTDTQYF
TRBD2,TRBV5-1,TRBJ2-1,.,TGCGCCAGCAGCTCCGGAGCGGGGGGGTACAATGAGCAGTTCTTC,CASSSGAGGYNEQFF
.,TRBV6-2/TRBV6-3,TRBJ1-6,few,TGTGCCAGCATGGCAGGGAATAATTCACCCCTCCACTTT,CASMAGNNSPLHF
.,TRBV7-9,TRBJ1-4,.,TGTGCCAGCAGCTCAAGTGAAAAACTGTTTTTT,CASSSSEKLFF